A selection of T cell receptor beta chains follows, all from one sample in a study of T cell clones after liver transplantation. TCRdb's copy holds only in-frame clones and misses some; the assay was immunoSEQ multiplex PCR. This table holds 70,000 or so clones, around 90% found once. Material: CD4+ T cells from blood, obtained before liver transplant. The source of these receptors is a human donor who received a liver transplant. Each CDR3 is given with its conserved first and last residue. A D gene is named only where the DNA matches it firmly.

D	J	V	CDR3	DNA
.	TRBJ2-5	TRBV7-2	CASSFLLGEEETQYF	TGTGCCAGCAGCTTCCTCTTGGGGGAGGAAGAGACCCAGTACTTC
TRBD1	TRBJ2-7	TRBV5-6	CASSWGQGYEQYF	TGTGCCAGCAGCTGGGGACAGGGCTACGAGCAGTACTTC
TRBD2	TRBJ2-7	TRBV7-2	CASSSGTSGPYEQYF	TGTGCCAGCAGTTCCGGGACTAGCGGGCCTTACGAGCAGTACTTC
TRBD2	TRBJ2-3	TRBV10-3	CAISDRAGGETDTQYF	TGTGCCATCAGTGACAGGGCGGGAGGAGAGACAGATACGCAGTATTTT
.	TRBJ2-3	TRBV7-9	CASSLGASPSDTQYF	TGTGCCAGCAGCTTGGGGGCCAGTCCATCAGATACGCAGTATTTT
TRBD1	TRBJ2-5	TRBV2	CASSVTGGMGETQYF	TGTGCCAGCAGTGTTACAGGGGGTATGGGAGAGACCCAGTACTTC
.	TRBJ1-4	TRBV5-1	CASSPGAGVYDEKLFF	TGCGCCAGCAGCCCGGGGGCCGGGGTCTATGATGAAAAACTGTTTTTT
.	TRBJ2-7	TRBV15	CATSRDRGPYEQYF	TGTGCCACCAGCAGAGATAGGGGACCCTACGAGCAGTACTTC
.	TRBJ2-2	TRBV7-3	CASSSPSVGTGELFF	TGTGCCAGCAGCTCACCGTCGGTCGGAACCGGGGAGCTGTTTTTT
.	TRBJ2-3	TRBV19	CASSIAREDTQYF	TGTGCCAGTAGTATAGCCCGGGAGGATACGCAGTATTTT
.	TRBJ2-2	TRBV4-3	CASSQGWGAVGELFF	TGCGCCAGCAGCCAAGGTTGGGGGGCTGTCGGGGAGCTGTTTTTT
.	TRBJ1-3	TRBV6-1	CAIVTAGNTIYF	TGTGCCATTGTGACAGCTGGAAACACCATATATTTT
.	TRBJ1-1	TRBV7-6	CASSLGGGNLNTEAFF	TGTGCCAGCAGCTTAGGGGGGGGAAACCTGAACACTGAAGCTTTCTTT
.	TRBJ2-1	TRBV2	CASSGQGRGEQFF	TGTGCCAGCAGTGGGCAGGGGAGAGGTGAGCAGTTCTTC
TRBD1	TRBJ2-7	TRBV5-1	CASSLAGQGALKLGNEQYF	TGCGCCAGCAGCTTGGCGGGACAGGGGGCGTTAAAACTCGGCAACGAGCAGTACTTC
.	TRBJ2-1	TRBV19	CASSSRPQTYNEQFF	TGTGCCAGTAGTAGCCGCCCTCAGACCTACAATGAGCAGTTCTTC
TRBD1	TRBJ2-3	TRBV5-6	CASSRTGGTSTDTQYF	TGTGCCAGCAGCCGAACAGGGGGCACTAGCACAGATACGCAGTATTTT
TRBD2	TRBJ2-1	TRBV7-9	CASSSSGLAGDQFF	TGTGCCAGCAGCTCTTCGGGATTAGCGGGAGATCAGTTCTTC
.	TRBJ2-2	TRBV28	CASSASPGELFF	TGTGCCAGCAGTGCCAGTCCCGGGGAGCTGTTTTTT
.	TRBJ1-3	TRBV5-6	CASSWVEGSSGNTIYF	TGTGCCAGCAGCTGGGTGGAAGGTAGCTCTGGAAACACCATATATTTT
.	TRBJ2-3	TRBV15	CATSGRTGPDTQYF	TGTGCCACCAGCGGGCGTACAGGGCCAGATACGCAGTATTTT